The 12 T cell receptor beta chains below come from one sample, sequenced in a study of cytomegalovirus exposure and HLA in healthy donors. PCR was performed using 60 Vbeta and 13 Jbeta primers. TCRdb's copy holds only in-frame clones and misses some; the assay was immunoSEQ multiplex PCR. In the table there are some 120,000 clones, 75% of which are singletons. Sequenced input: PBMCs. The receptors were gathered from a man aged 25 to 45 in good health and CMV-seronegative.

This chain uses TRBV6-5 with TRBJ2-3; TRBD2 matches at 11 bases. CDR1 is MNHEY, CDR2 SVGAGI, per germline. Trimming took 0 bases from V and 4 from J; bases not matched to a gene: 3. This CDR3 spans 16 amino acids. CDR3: CASSYSISGGADTQYF. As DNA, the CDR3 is TGTGCCAGCAGTTACTCGATTAGCGGGGGGGCAGATACGCAGTATTTT.

DNA of the CDR3: TGTGCCAGCAGTTTTGGCGGCAGTAACTATGGCTACACCTTC. Amino acid sequence: CASSFGGSNYGYTF. The gene calls are TRBV27 and TRBJ1-2; no clear D. Germline CDR1 and CDR2: MNHEY and SMNVEV (reference sequence). Trimming removed 3 bases at V and 1 base at J, with 9 bases between. The CDR3 is made up of 14 amino acids.

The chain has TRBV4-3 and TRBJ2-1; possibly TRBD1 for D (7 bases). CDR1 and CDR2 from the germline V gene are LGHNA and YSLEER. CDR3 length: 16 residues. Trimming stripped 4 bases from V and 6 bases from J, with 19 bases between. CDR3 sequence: CASSLSTQGGFNEQFF. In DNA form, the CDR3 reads TGCGCCAGCAGCCTGTCGACGCAGGGGGGATTCAATGAGCAGTTCTTC.

CDR3 loop: CASSQDPGANYGYTF. For the CDR3, the DNA is TGCGCCAGCAGCCAGGATCCGGGAGCTAACTATGGCTACACCTTC. The gene calls are TRBV4-3 and TRBJ1-2; D is unclear. V shed 3 bases and J shed 0 bases, with 11 bases lying between them. The CDR3 has 15 residues. Germline assignment: CDR1 LGHNA and CDR2 YSLEER.

For the CDR3, the DNA is TGTGCCAGCAGCTTGGAGACAGGGGGAAATTCACCCCTCCACTTT. Translated: CASSLETGGNSPLHF. V is TRBV5-4 and J is TRBJ1-6; 9 bases line up with TRBD1. The length of the CDR3 is 15 residues. V dropped 0 bases and J dropped 7; count of bases not matched to a gene: 2. Germline lookup yields CDR1 SGHNT and CDR2 YYREEE (reference sequence).

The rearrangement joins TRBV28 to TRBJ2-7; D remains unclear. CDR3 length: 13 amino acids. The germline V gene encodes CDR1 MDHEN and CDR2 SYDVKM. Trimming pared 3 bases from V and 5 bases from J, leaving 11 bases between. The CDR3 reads CASSLYRWHEQYF. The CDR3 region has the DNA TGTGCCAGCAGTTTGTACCGATGGCACGAGCAGTACTTC.

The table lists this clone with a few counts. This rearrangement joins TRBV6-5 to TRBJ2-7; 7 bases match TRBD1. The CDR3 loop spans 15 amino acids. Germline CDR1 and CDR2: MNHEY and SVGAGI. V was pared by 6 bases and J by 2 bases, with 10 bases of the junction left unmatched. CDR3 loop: CASRARGQGAYEQYF. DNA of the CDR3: TGTGCCAGCAGGGCTAGAGGGCAGGGGGCCTACGAGCAGTACTTC.

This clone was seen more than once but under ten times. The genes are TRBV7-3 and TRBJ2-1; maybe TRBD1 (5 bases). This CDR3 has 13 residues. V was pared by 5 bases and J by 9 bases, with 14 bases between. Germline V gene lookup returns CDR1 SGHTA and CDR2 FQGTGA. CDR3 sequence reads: CASSASGFGEQFF. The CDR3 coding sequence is TGTGCCAGCAGCGCCTCAGGGTTTGGTGAGCAGTTCTTC.

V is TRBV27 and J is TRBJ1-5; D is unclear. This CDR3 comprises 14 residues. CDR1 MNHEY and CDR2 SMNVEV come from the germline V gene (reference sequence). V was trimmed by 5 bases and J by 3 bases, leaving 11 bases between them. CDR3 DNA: TGTGCCAGCAGTATTGGAGGCCCCAATCAGCCCCAGCATTTT. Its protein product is CASSIGGPNQPQHF.

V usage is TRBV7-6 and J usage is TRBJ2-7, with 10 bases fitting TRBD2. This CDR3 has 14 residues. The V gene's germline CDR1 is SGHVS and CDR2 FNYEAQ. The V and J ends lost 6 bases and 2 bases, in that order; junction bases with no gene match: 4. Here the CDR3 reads CASRQSGGAYEQYF. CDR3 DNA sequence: TGTGCCAGCAGACAGAGCGGGGGGGCCTACGAGCAGTACTTC.

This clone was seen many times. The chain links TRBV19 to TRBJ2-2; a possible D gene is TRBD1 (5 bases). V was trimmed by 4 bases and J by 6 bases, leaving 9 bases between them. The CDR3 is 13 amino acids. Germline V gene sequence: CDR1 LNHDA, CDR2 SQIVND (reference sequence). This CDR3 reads CASSTLGAGELFF. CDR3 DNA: TGTGCCAGTAGTACCCTAGGGGCCGGGGAGCTGTTTTTT.

CDR3 in amino acids: CASSWGTSANTGELFF. CDR3 in DNA: TGTGCCAGCAGCTGGGGGACTAGCGCGAACACCGGGGAGCTGTTTTTT. The J gene is TRBJ2-2, the V gene TRBV5-6; 10 bases fit TRBD2. The V gene's germline CDR1 is SGHDT and CDR2 YYEEEE. The CDR3 totals 16 residues. Unmatched junction bases numbered 2, after V lost 3 bases and J lost 0 bases.